The clone carrying this T cell receptor beta chain was counted a few times. Its antigen is as yet unknown. The data belong to a study of vaccination and CD4 T cells after COVID-19. Study as a whole: By nasal swab PCR, the convalescent patients were SARS-CoV-2 positive, with fewer than 10 mild cases and one severe. Those taking part got two shots of either the BNT162b2 or the mRNA-1273 vaccine. A median of around 70 days (range 14 to 241) separated dose two from the taking of post-vaccine samples. Study outcomes and limitations: Convalescent patients gained a median about 90% of their reactive clones only post-vaccination.

TCRdb re-called the PCR reads with MiXCR, one entry per CDR3 protein. The repertoire holds roughly 22,000 distinct CDR3 sequences, with around three fifths as singletons. Germline-derived CDR1 and CDR2 are DFQATT and SNEGSKA (reference sequence). With 3 bases clipped from V and 6 bases from J, the junction kept 4 bases outside the gene matches. This CDR3 contains 13 residues. The chain combines TRBV20-1 with TRBJ2-3; 9 bases map to TRBD2. The receptor comes from a human donor who had recovered from COVID-19. The sample was CD4+ T cells from blood, taken before SARS-CoV-2 vaccination. The CDR3 spells CSASISGSDTQYF. The CDR3 DNA is TGCAGTGCTAGTATTAGCGGGAGTGATACGCAGTATTTT.